This T cell receptor (beta chain) was obtained from a study of cytomegalovirus exposure and HLA in healthy donors. Points from the study as a whole: Several of the most significant clusters appeared linked to common viral pathogens, based on a later analysis. Relative to equally common others, HLA-associated TCR beta chains showed greater clonal expansion in a later analysis. The records held CMV serostatus as the only immune exposure information.

PCR was performed using 60 Vbeta and 13 Jbeta primers. Some clones are missing from TCRdb's copy, which holds only in-frame ones; the method was immunoSEQ multiplex PCR. This table has about 130,000 clones, about 79% appearing once. V gave up 8 bases and J gave up 2 bases, with 7 bases separating them. This CDR3 is 11 amino acids long. Germline CDR1 MNHEY, CDR2 SMNVEV (reference sequence). Points on this clone: Its specificity is not known.

Source material: PBMCs. This receptor was identified in a woman aged 45-59 years in good health and CMV-seronegative. The gene calls are TRBV27 and TRBJ2-7, with D possibly TRBD1 on 6 matching bases. The CDR3 DNA reads TGTGCCAGCCGGGACACCTACGAGCAGTACTTC. Amino acids: CASRDTYEQYF.